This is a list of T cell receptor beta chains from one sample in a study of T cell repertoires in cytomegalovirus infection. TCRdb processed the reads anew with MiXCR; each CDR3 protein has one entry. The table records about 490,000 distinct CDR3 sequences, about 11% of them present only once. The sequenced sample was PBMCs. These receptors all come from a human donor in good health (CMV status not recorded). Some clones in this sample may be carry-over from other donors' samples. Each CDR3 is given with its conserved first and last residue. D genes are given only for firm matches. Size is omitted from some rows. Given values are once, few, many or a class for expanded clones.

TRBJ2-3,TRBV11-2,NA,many,TGTGCCAGCAGCTCGACAGGAGTTCGACAGTATTTT,CASSSTGVRQYF
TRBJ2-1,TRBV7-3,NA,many,TGTGCCAGCAGCCCTAGGGGGGAGAGGCACGATGAGCAGTTCTTC,CASSPRGERHDEQFF
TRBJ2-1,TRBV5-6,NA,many,TGTGCCAGCAGCCCTTCCGGGAATGGCTACAATGAGCAGTTCTTC,CASSPSGNGYNEQFF
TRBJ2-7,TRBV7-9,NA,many,TGTGCCAGCAGCTTAGCCCTTGATCCGTGGGGCGAGCAGTACTTC,CASSLALDPWGEQYF
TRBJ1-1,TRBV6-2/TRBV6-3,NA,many,TGTGCCAGCAGTTACGCGCCACCCCAGATGAACACTGAAGCTTTCTTT,CASSYAPPQMNTEAFF
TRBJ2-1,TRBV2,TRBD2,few,TGTGCCAGCAAAAGACTAGCGGGAGTGGTAGTTATCGATGAGCAGTTCTTC,CASKRLAGVVVIDEQFF
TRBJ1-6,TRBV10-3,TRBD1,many,TGTGCCATCGGACAGGGGAATTCACCCCTCCACTTT,CAIGQGNSPLHF
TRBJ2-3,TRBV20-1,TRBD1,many,TGCAGTGCTAGACGCCTCGACAGGGGAATTCAGTATTTT,CSARRLDRGIQYF
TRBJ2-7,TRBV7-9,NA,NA,TGTGCCAGCAGCCCCCAATTGCGCTCCTACGAGCAGTACTTC,CASSPQLRSYEQYF
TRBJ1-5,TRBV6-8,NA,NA,TGTGCCAGCAGCCCTACATGTTCCAATCAGCCCCAGCATTTT,CASSPTCSNQPQHF
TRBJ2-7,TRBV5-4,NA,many,TGTGCCAGCAGTCGACAGACTAGACCCGGTTTGGCCGAGCAGTACTTC,CASSRQTRPGLAEQYF
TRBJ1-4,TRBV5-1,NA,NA,TGCGCCAGCAGCTTGGGGTCAAGCGCAACTAATGAAAAACTGTTTTTT,CASSLGSSATNEKLFF
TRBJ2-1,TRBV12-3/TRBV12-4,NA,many,TGTGCCAGCAGTGGGACTCGACCGACGCGATACAATGAGCAGTTCTTC,CASSGTRPTRYNEQFF
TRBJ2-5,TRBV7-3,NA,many,TGTGCCAGCAGCTTAAAGGGCAGTCAAGAGACCCAGTACTTC,CASSLKGSQETQYF
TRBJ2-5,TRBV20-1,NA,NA,TGCAGTGCTAGGGGTGTTGCGAGACAATACCAAGAGACCCAGTACTTC,CSARGVARQYQETQYF
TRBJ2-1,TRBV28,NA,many,TGTGCCAGCAGCCCCCTCAATGAGCAGTTCTTC,CASSPLNEQFF
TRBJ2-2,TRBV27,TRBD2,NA,TGTGCCAGCAGTTTTACCAGCGGGGGGGCCGGGGAGCTGTTTTTT,CASSFTSGGAGELFF
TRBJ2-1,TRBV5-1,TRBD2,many,TGCGCCAGCAGCTCGGAGGGCCTAGCGGGGTACAATGAGCAGTTCTTC,CASSSEGLAGYNEQFF
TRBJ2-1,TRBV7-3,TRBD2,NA,TGTGCCAGCAGCCCCGACGGGACTAGCGGCTACAATGAGCAGTTCTTC,CASSPDGTSGYNEQFF
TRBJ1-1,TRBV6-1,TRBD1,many,TGTGCCAGCAGCCCGGACAGGACCCAGAACACTGAAGCTTTCTTT,CASSPDRTQNTEAFF
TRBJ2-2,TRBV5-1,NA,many,TGCGCCAGCAGCTCCTCAGGGACCGGGGAGCTGTTTTTT,CASSSSGTGELFF
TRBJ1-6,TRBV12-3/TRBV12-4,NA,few,TGTGCCAGCAGTTACGGAAATTCACCCCTCCACTTT,CASSYGNSPLHF
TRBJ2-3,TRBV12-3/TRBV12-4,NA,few,TGTGCCAGCAGGCAGGGCGGTGTCACAGATACGCAGTATTTT,CASRQGGVTDTQYF
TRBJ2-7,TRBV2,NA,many,TGTGCCAGACCCTACGAGCAGTACTTC,CARPYEQYF
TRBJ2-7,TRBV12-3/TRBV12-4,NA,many,TGTGCCAGCAGTTTCCGGCTTAAGGCTACCTACGAGCAGTACTTC,CASSFRLKATYEQYF
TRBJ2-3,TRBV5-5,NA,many,TGTGCCAGCAGCGCCTTCCAGGGAAATACGGATACGCAGTATTTT,CASSAFQGNTDTQYF
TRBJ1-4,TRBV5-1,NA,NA,TGCGCCAGCAGCTTGGGGACTTTTCAAGGGGAAAAACTGTTTTTT,CASSLGTFQGEKLFF
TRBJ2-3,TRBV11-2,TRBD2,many,TGTGCCAGCAGTTTCCTGACAGGGCCCCCGACTAGCGGGGGAGATACGCAGTATTTT,CASSFLTGPPTSGGDTQYF
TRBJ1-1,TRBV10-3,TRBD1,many,TGTGCCATCAGTGAGCCCGACAGGGGGCCTGAAGCTTTCTTT,CAISEPDRGPEAFF
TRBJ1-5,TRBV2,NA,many,TGTGCCAGCAGTGTCAAACAGGCTAGCAATCAGCCCCAGCATTTT,CASSVKQASNQPQHF
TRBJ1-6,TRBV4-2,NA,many,TGTGCCAGCAGCCAAGAAGGAGCTTATAATTCACCCCTCCACTTT,CASSQEGAYNSPLHF
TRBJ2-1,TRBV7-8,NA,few,TGTGCCAGCAGCGGGGGGGGCCGAGAGCAGTTCTTC,CASSGGGREQFF
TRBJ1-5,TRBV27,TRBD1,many,TGTGCCAGCAGTTCACAGGGGGATCAGCCCCAGCATTTT,CASSSQGDQPQHF
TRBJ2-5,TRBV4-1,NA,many,TGCGCCAGCAGCCAAGATTGGCGGGGGCGCAGGGAGACCCAGTACTTC,CASSQDWRGRRETQYF
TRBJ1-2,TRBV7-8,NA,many,TGTGCCAGCAGCATAAACGTGGGGCTCGACTATGGCTACACCTTC,CASSINVGLDYGYTF
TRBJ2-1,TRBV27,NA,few,TGTGCCAGCAGTTCCCCAGTCGGCTCCTACAATGAGCAGTTCTTC,CASSSPVGSYNEQFF
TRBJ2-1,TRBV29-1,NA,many,TGCAGCGTACCAACTAGCCCGTCACACAATGAGCAGTTCTTC,CSVPTSPSHNEQFF
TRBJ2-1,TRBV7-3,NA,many,TGTGCCAGCAGCTTCTCCTCGAGCTCCTACAATGAGCAGTTCTTC,CASSFSSSSYNEQFF
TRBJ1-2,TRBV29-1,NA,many,TGCAGCGTTGAGGTCTCGGTCTATGGCTACACCTTC,CSVEVSVYGYTF
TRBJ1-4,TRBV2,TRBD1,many,TGTGCCAGCAGAGGCGACAGGGGGCTTGAAAAACTGTTTTTT,CASRGDRGLEKLFF
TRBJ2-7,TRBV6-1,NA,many,TGTGCCAGCAGCCCGGCCTTAACCTACGAGCAGTACTTC,CASSPALTYEQYF
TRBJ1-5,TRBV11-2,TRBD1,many,TGTGCCAGCAGCTTATGGGACGGAGGACAGGGAGGACAGCCCCAGCATTTT,CASSLWDGGQGGQPQHF
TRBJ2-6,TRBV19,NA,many,TGTGCCACAACCCCCATAGGCAGCTCTGGGGCCAACGTCCTGACTTTC,CATTPIGSSGANVLTF
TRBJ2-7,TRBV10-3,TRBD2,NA,TGTGCCATCAGTGCCCTAGCGGGAGATTCCTACGAGCAGTACTTC,CAISALAGDSYEQYF
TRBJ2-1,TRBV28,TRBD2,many,TGTGCCAGCAGTTTAATGGTAGCGGGAGAGCTCTACAATGAGCAGTTCTTC,CASSLMVAGELYNEQFF
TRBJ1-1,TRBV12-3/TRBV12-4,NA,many,TGTGCCAGCAGCCTGATTTTGACAGGAACCAACACTGAAGCTTTCTTT,CASSLILTGTNTEAFF
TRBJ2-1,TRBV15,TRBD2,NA,TGTGCCACCAGCAGAGATATGGATAGCGGGACCTTATACAATGAGCAGTTCTTC,CATSRDMDSGTLYNEQFF
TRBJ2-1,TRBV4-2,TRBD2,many,TGTGCCAGCAGCCAAGAGAGGGCGGGAGCGCAGTTCTTC,CASSQERAGAQFF
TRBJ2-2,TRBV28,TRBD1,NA,TGTGCCAGCCTTAATACAGGGGACACCGGGGAGCTGTTTTTT,CASLNTGDTGELFF
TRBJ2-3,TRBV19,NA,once,TGTGCCACCTCGGAGTTAGATACGCAGTATTTT,CATSELDTQYF
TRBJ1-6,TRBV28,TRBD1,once,TGTGCCAGCAGCCGCGGAGGGGGCGAATCCTGTAATTCACCCCTCCACTTT,CASSRGGGESCNSPLHF
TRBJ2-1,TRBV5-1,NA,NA,TGCGCCAGCAGCTTGGGGGGGCCTCGCTTTCATGAGCAGTTCTTC,CASSLGGPRFHEQFF